This T cell receptor (beta chain) is drawn from a study of shared clonotypes between healthy human individuals. Study-wide results and caveats: Sequencing depth was expected to affect clonotype sharing among donors.

Method: immunoSEQ multiplex PCR; TCRdb's copy keeps in-frame clones and lacks some. This table has about 490,000 clones, over 65% appearing once. Germline V gene lookup returns CDR1 SGHNT and CDR2 YYREEE (reference sequence). V dropped 3 bases and J dropped 2 bases, with 8 bases sitting between them. This CDR3 comprises 13 residues. For this clone: The antigen is not known.

Sample: PBMCs. The TCR sequence derives from a woman in her thirties or forties in good health. Some clones in this sample may be carry-over from other donors' samples. The chain uses TRBV5-4 and TRBJ1-2; possible D gene TRBD1, 5 bases. CDR3: CASSSGQNYGYTF. In DNA, the CDR3 is TGTGCCAGCAGCTCAGGACAAAACTATGGCTACACCTTC. Full variable domain (remainder filled in from reference TRBV5-4 and TRBJ1-2): ETGVTQSPTHLIKTRGQQVTLRCSSQSGHNTVSWYQQALGQGPQFIFQYYREEENGRGNFPPRFSGLQFPNYSSELNVNALELDDSALYLCASSSGQNYGYTFGSGTRLTVV.